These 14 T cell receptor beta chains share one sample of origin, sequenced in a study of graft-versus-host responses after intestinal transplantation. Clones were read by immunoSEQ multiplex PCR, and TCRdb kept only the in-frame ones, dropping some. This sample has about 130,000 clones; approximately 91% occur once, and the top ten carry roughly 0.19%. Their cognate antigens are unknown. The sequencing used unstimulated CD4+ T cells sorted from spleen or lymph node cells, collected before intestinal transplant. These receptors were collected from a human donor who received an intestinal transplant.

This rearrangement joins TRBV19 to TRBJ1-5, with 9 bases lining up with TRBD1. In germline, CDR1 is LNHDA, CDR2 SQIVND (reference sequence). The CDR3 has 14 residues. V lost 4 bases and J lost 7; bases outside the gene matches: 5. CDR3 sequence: CASSKGQGRQPQHF. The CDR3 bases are TGTGCCAGTAGTAAGGGACAGGGACGGCAGCCCCAGCATTTT.

CDR3 in amino acids: CASSLLGLGANVLTF. CDR3 coding DNA: TGCGCCAGCAGCTTGCTAGGTTTGGGGGCCAACGTCCTGACTTTC. This chain links TRBV5-1 with TRBJ2-6; D remains ambiguous. CDR3 length: 15 residues. From germline, CDR1 is SGHRS and CDR2 YFSETQ. V was pared by 1 base and J by 4 bases, with 9 bases between.

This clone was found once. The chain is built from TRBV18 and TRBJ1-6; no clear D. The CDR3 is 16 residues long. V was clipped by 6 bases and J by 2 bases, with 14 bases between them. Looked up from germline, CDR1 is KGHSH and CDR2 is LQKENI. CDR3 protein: CASSRELSAYNSPLHF. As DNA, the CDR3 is TGTGCCAGCTCCCGGGAGCTATCAGCCTATAATTCACCCCTCCACTTT.

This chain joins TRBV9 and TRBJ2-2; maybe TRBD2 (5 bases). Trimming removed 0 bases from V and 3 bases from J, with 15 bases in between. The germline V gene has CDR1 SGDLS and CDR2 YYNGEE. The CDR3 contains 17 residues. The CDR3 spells CASSVGITSKDTGELFF. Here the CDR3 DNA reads TGTGCCAGCAGCGTAGGAATCACTAGTAAGGACACCGGGGAGCTGTTTTTT.

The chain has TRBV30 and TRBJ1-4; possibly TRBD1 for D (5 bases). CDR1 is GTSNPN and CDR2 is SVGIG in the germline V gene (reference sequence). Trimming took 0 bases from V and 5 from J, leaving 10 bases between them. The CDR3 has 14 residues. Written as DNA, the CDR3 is TGTGCCTGGAGTGTGGGAGGGGTAAATGAAAAACTGTTTTTT. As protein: CAWSVGGVNEKLFF.

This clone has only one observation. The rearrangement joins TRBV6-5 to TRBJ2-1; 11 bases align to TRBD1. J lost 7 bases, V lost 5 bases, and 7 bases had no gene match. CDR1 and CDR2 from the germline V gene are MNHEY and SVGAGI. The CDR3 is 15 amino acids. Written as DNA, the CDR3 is TGTGCCAGCAGTCAACCCGGGACAGGGGGAAATGAGCAGTTCTTC. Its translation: CASSQPGTGGNEQFF.

The CDR3 DNA reads as TGCGCCAGCACTTCTGGGACAGGGGGTACCGGGGAGCTGTTTTTT. Its protein is CASTSGTGGTGELFF. The rearrangement uses TRBV5-1 and TRBJ2-2, with 11 bases identical to TRBD1. CDR1 is SGHRS, CDR2 YFSETQ, per germline. CDR3 length: 15 amino acids. The V gene end was trimmed by 6 bases and the J gene end by 5 bases; junction bases not matched to a gene: 6.

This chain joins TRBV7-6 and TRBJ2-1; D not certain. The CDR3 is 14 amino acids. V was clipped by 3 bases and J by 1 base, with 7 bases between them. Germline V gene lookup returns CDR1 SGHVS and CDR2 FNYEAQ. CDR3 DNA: TGTGCCAGCAGCTTGACCCAATCCTACAATGAGCAGTTCTTC. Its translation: CASSLTQSYNEQFF.

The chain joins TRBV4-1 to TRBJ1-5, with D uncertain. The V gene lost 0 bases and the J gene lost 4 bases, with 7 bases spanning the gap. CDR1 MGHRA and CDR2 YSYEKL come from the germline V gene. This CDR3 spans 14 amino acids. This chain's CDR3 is CASSQERDNQPQHF. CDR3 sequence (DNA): TGCGCCAGCAGCCAAGAGCGAGATAATCAGCCCCAGCATTTT.

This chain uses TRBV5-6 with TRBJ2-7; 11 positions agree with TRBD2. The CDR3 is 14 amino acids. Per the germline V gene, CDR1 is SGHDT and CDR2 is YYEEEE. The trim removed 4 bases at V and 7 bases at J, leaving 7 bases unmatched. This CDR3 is CASSNLAGGGEQYF. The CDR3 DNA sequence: TGTGCCAGCAGCAATCTAGCGGGAGGAGGAGAGCAGTACTTC.

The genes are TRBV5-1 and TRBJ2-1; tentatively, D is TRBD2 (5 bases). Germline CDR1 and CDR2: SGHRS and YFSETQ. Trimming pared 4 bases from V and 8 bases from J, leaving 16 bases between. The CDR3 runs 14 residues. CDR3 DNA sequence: TGCGCCAGCAGCATCATGGACTCGCGGCATGAGCAGTTCTTC. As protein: CASSIMDSRHEQFF.

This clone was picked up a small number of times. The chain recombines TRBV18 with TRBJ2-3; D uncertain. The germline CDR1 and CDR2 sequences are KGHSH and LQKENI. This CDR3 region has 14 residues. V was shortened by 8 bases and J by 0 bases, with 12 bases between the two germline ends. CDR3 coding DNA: TGTGCCAGCCGTGGTCCTGTTAGCACAGATACGCAGTATTTT. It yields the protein CASRGPVSTDTQYF.

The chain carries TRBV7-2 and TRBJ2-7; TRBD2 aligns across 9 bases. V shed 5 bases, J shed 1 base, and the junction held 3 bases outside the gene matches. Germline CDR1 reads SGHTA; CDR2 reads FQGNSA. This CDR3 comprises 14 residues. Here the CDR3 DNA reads TGTGCCAGCAGCCCAAGCGGGGGGTCCTACGAGCAGTACTTC. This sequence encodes CASSPSGGSYEQYF.

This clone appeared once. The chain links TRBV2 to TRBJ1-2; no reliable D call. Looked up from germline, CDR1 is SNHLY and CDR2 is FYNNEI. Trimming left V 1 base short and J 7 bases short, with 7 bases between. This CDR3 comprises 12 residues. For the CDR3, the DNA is TGTGCCAGCAGTGAAGGCGAAAGTGGCTACACCTTC. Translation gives CASSEGESGYTF.